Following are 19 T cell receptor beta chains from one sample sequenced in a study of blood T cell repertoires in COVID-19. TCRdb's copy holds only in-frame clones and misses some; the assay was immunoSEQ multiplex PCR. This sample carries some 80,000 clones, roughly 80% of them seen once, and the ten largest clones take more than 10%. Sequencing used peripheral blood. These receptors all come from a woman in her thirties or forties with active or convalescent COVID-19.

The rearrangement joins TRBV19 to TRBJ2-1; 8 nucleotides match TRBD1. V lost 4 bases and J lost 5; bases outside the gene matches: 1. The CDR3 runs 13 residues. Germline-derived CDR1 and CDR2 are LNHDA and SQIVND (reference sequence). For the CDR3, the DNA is TGTGCCAGTAGTACGACAGGGGACAATGAGCAGTTCTTC. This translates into CASSTTGDNEQFF. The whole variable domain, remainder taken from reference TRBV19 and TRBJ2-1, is DGGITQSPKYLFRKEGQNVTLSCEQNLNHDAMYWYRQDPGQGLRLIYYSQIVNDFQKGDIAEGYSVSREKKESFPLTVTSAQKNPTAFYLCASSTTGDNEQFFGPGTRLTVL.

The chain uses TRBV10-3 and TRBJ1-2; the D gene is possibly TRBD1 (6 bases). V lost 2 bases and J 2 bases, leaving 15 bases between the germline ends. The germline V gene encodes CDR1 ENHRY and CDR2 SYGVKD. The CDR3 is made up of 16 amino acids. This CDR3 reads CAISEQVGAPNYGYTF. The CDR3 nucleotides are TGTGCCATCAGTGAGCAGGTGGGGGCCCCGAACTATGGCTACACCTTC.

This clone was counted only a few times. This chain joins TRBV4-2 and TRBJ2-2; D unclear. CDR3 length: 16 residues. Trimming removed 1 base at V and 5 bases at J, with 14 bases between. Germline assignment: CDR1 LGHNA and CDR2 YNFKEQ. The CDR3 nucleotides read TGTGCCAGCAGCCAAGCACTCACTCTAAATACCGGGGAGCTGTTTTTT. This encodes CASSQALTLNTGELFF.

Written as DNA, the CDR3 is TGTGCCAGCAGGGACAGGAGAAACACCTACGAGCAGTACTTC. It specifies CASRDRRNTYEQYF. V usage is TRBV5-5 and J usage is TRBJ2-7, with TRBD1 identical over 7 bases. CDR3 size: 14 residues. Losses at the gene ends were 5 bases for V and 2 bases for J; bases not matched to a gene: 7. The germline gives CDR1 SGHKS, CDR2 YYEKEE (reference sequence).

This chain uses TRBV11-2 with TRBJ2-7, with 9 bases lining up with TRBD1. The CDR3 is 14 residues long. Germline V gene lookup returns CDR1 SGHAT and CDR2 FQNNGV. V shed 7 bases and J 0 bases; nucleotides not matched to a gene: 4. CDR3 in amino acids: CASNPGQGSYEQYF. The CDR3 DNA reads TGTGCCAGCAACCCGGGACAGGGCTCCTACGAGCAGTACTTC.

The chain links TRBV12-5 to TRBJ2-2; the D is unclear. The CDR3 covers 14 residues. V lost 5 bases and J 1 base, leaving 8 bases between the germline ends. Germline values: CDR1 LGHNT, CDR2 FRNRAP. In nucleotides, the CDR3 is TGTGCTAGTGGTATACGGGTGAACACCGGGGAGCTGTTTTTT. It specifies CASGIRVNTGELFF.

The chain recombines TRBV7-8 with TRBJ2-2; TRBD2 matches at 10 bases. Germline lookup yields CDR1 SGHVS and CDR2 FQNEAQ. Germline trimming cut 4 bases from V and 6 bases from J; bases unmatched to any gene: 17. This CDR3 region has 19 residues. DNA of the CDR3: TGTGCCAGCAGCTCCCAGTCGCTAGCGGGAGTTGGAAACGCCGGGGAGCTGTTTTTT. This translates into CASSSQSLAGVGNAGELFF.

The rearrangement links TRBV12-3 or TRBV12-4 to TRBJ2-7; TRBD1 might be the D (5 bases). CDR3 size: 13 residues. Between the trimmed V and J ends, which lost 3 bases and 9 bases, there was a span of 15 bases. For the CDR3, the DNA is TGTGCCAGCAGTTTCGGCAGGGTTAAAGGGCAGTACTTC. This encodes CASSFGRVKGQYF.

The CDR3 loop is CASSRDLTGMGNTEAFF. The CDR3 bases are TGCGCCAGCAGCCGCGACCTGACAGGGATGGGGAACACTGAAGCTTTCTTT. V and J are TRBV5-1 and TRBJ1-1; TRBD1 aligns across 7 bases. This CDR3 spans 17 amino acids. Germline values: CDR1 SGHRS, CDR2 YFSETQ. Losses at the gene ends were 4 bases for V and 1 base for J; bases not matched to a gene: 13.

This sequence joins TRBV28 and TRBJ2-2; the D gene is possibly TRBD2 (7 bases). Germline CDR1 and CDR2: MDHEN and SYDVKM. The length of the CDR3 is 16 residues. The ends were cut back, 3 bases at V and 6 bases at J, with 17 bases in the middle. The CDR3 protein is CASSLLAGAGSGELFF. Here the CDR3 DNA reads TGTGCCAGCAGTTTGCTTGCGGGGGCGGGGTCCGGGGAGCTGTTTTTT.

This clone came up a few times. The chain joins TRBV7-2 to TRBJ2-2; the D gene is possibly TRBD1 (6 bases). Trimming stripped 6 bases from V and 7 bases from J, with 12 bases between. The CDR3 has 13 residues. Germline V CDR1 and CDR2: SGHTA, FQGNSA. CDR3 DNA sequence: TGTGCCAGCAGTAGGGGACATCTCGGGGAGCTGTTTTTT. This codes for CASSRGHLGELFF.

CDR3 residues: CASSTPEGSGGWSYNEQFF. The CDR3 DNA sequence: TGTGCCAGCAGCACCCCCGAGGGGAGCGGGGGGTGGTCCTACAATGAGCAGTTCTTC. The genes are TRBV3-1 (or the pseudogene TRBV3-2) and TRBJ2-1; TRBD2 aligns across 9 bases. V shed 5 bases, J shed 1 base, and the junction held 15 bases outside the gene matches. Germline V gene data show CDR1 as LGHDT and CDR2 as YNNKEL (reference sequence). The CDR3 covers 19 residues.

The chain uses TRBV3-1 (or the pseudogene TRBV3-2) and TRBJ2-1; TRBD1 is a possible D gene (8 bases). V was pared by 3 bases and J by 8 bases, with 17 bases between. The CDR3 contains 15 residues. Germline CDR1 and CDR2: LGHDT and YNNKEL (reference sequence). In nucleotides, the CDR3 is TGTGCCAGCAGCCAGACAGGGGTAGGGAGGGATGAGCAGTTCTTC. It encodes CASSQTGVGRDEQFF.

Here the CDR3 DNA reads TGTGCCAGCTCCCTGACAGGGGGCTTTTACGAGCAGTACTTC. It is translated as CASSLTGGFYEQYF. The chain carries TRBV18 and TRBJ2-7; TRBD1 agrees at 10 bases. The CDR3 covers 14 residues. The ends lost 6 bases at V and 4 bases at J; junction bases unmatched: 6. Germline CDR1 reads KGHSH; CDR2 reads LQKENI.

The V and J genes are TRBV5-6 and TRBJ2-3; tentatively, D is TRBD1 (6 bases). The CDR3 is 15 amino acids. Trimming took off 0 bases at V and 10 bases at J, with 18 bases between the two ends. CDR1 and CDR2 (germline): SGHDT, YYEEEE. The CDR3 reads CASSLEDWTAPPQYF. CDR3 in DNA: TGTGCCAGCAGCTTGGAAGATTGGACAGCCCCACCGCAGTATTTT. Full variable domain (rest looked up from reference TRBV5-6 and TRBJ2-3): DAGVTQSPTHLIKTRGQQVTLRCSPKSGHDTVSWYQQALGQGPQFIFQYYEEEERQRGNFPDRFSGHQFPNYSSELNVNALLLGDSALYLCASSLEDWTAPPQYFGPGTRLTVL.

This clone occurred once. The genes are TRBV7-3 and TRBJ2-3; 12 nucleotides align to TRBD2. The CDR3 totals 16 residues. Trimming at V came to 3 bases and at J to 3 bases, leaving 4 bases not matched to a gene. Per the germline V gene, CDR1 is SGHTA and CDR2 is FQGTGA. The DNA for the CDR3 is TGTGCCAGCAGCTTCGGCGGGACTAGCGGGACAGATACGCAGTATTTT. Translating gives CASSFGGTSGTDTQYF. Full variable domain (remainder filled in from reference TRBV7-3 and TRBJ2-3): GAGVSQTPSNKVTEKGKYVELRCDPISGHTALYWYRQSLGQGPEFLIYFQGTGAADDSGLPNDRFFAVRPEGSVSTLKIQRTERGDSAVYLCASSFGGTSGTDTQYFGPGTRLTVL.

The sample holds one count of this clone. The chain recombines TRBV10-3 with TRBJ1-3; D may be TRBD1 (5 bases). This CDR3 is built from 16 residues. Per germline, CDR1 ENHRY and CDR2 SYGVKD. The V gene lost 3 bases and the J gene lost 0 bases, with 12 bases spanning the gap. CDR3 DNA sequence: TGTGCCATCAGTGAAGTGCAGGGCCCCTCTGGAAACACCATATATTTT. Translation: CAISEVQGPSGNTIYF.

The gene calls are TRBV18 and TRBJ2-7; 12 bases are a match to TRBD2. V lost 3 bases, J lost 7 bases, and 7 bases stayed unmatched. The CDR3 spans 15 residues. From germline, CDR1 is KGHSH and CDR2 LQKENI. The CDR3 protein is CASSPGLAGALEQYF. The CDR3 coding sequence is TGTGCCAGCTCACCGGGACTAGCGGGTGCGCTGGAGCAGTACTTC.

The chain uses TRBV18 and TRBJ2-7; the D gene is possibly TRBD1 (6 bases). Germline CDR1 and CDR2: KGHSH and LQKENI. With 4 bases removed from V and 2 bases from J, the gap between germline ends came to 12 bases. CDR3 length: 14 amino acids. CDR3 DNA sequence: TGTGCCAGCTCACTAATCCCAGGGGCCTACGAGCAGTACTTC. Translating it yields CASSLIPGAYEQYF. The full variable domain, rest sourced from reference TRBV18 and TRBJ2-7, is NAGVMQNPRHLVRRRGQEARLRCSPMKGHSHVYWYRQLPEEGLKFMVYLQKENIIDESGMPKERFSAEFPKEGPSILRIQQVVRGDSAAYFCASSLIPGAYEQYFGPGTRLTVT.